This is a list of T cell receptor beta chains from one sample in a study of T-cell reconstitution after alpha-beta-depleted transplantation in children. TCRdb re-analysed the PCR reads in MiXCR, keeping a single row per CDR3 protein. The sample includes about 350,000 distinct CDR3 sequences, roughly 13% seen only once; the top ten take approximately 4.3%. The sample consisted of PBMCs, taken from the stem cell graft. The source is a human donor who donated a stem cell graft to a child with Fanconi anemia. CDR3s include the opening cysteine and the closing phenylalanine or tryptophan. D genes are given only for firm matches. Expanded clones are given a class, and other clones once, few, many or no size at all.

j_call cdr3_length v_call clone_size d_call cdr3_aa cdr3_nt
TRBJ1-1 13 TRBV20-1 few NA CSARDFAAFEAFF TGCAGTGCTAGAGATTTCGCGGCATTTGAAGCTTTCTTT
TRBJ2-1 14 TRBV14 few TRBD1 CASSQPGQGTYQFF TGTGCCAGCAGCCAGCCGGGACAGGGTACCTATCAGTTCTTC
TRBJ1-1 13 TRBV30 NA NA CAWRLGLNTEAFF TGTGCCTGGAGATTAGGGCTCAACACTGAAGCTTTCTTT
TRBJ1-1 14 TRBV12-3/TRBV12-4 few NA CASSLVGDWAEAFF TGTGCCAGCAGTTTGGTAGGGGATTGGGCTGAAGCTTTCTTT
TRBJ1-4 12 TRBV11-2 few NA CASSSVGVQLFF TGTGCCAGCAGCTCAGTTGGGGTTCAACTGTTTTTT
TRBJ1-1 13 TRBV20-1 few TRBD1 CSSMGQGTTEAFF TGCAGTTCTATGGGACAGGGGACTACTGAAGCTTTCTTT
TRBJ2-1 13 TRBV4-1 few NA CASSQGQGYEQFF TGCGCCAGCAGCCAAGGGCAGGGCTATGAGCAGTTCTTC
TRBJ2-5 15 TRBV18 few NA CASSQTTSGQETQYF TGTGCCAGCTCGCAAACCACATCCGGACAGGAGACCCAGTACTTC
TRBJ1-2 14 TRBV5-1 many NA CASSPPTRNYGYTF TGCGCCAGCAGCCCGCCCACGAGAAACTATGGCTACACCTTC
TRBJ2-5 16 TRBV5-1 few NA CASSLGGSAAPETQYF TGCGCCAGCAGCTTGGGCGGGTCGGCCGCTCCCGAGACCCAGTACTTC
TRBJ2-1 15 TRBV3-1 many NA CASSSLGASWDEQFF TGTGCCAGCAGCTCCCTTGGGGCTAGTTGGGATGAGCAGTTCTTC
TRBJ2-4 16 TRBV11-2 many NA CASSLDLRSAKNIQYF TGTGCCAGCAGCTTAGACCTGCGCTCGGCGAAAAACATTCAGTACTTC
TRBJ1-1 13 TRBV5-1 many TRBD1 CASSWGQGTEAFF TGCGCCAGCAGCTGGGGACAGGGCACTGAAGCTTTCTTT
TRBJ2-1 13 TRBV11-2 NA NA CASSSLLADEQFF TGTGCCAGCAGCTCCCTCTTAGCGGATGAGCAGTTCTTC
TRBJ2-7 13 TRBV9 NA NA CASSVGGESEQYF TGTGCCAGCAGCGTAGGGGGGGAAAGCGAGCAGTACTTC
TRBJ1-1 14 TRBV5-1 many NA CASSLGQPNTEAFF TGCGCCAGCAGCTTGGGACAGCCGAACACTGAAGCTTTCTTT
TRBJ2-3 14 TRBV20-1 many NA CSAPRGAWTDTQYF TGCAGTGCTCCCAGGGGAGCCTGGACAGATACGCAGTATTTT
TRBJ2-1 13 TRBV5-1 NA NA CASSPGQEGKQFF TGCGCCAGCAGCCCCGGACAGGAGGGAAAGCAGTTCTTC
TRBJ2-3 18 TRBV28 few NA CASSTYRESSKFTDTQYF TGTGCCAGCAGCACGTACAGGGAAAGTTCCAAGTTCACAGATACGCAGTATTTT
TRBJ2-1 15 TRBV20-1 NA TRBD1 CSAPDRTGSPSEQFF TGCAGTGCCCCTGATCGGACAGGGAGTCCCAGTGAGCAGTTCTTC
TRBJ1-5 13 TRBV5-1 NA NA CASSPWYDQPQHF TGCGCCAGCAGCCCCTGGTACGATCAGCCCCAGCATTTT
TRBJ2-2 15 TRBV28 NA NA CASLRDNRSTGELFF TGTGCCTCGTTGAGAGACAACAGGAGCACCGGGGAGCTGTTTTTT